Presented here are 18 T cell receptor beta chains from one specimen sequenced in a study of CD8+ T cells in alopecia areata. Treatment in this sample: oral pan-JAK inhibitor, 5-10 mg twice daily. Extracted RNA was reverse transcribed into cDNA, the sequencing template. Assay used: immunoSEQ multiplex PCR; TCRdb lists only in-frame clones, some missing. Of approximately 200,000 clones detected, roughly three fifths appear once; the ten largest clones hold less than 4%. The specimen was CD4+ T cells sorted from blood, collected at week 4, from a patient treated with tofacitinib. Every receptor here comes from a human donor with alopecia areata.

The chain recombines TRBV10-3 with TRBJ2-5; 8 nucleotides agree with TRBD2. The junction had 4 bases not matched to a gene; V was cut back by 2 bases and J by 5 bases. CDR3 length: 14 residues. From germline, CDR1 is ENHRY and CDR2 SYGVKD. This CDR3 is CAISEPRGGETQYF. Here the CDR3 DNA reads TGTGCCATCAGTGAGCCCCGGGGGGGGGAGACCCAGTACTTC.

The chain is built from TRBV15 and TRBJ1-1; TRBD1 matches at 9 bases. The trim removed 5 bases at V and 4 bases at J, leaving 14 bases unmatched. Germline assignment: CDR1 LNHNV and CDR2 YYDKDF (reference sequence). The CDR3 consists of 17 residues. This CDR3 reads CATSPPLTGGKSTEAFF. In nucleotides, the CDR3 is TGTGCCACCAGCCCACCCTTAACAGGGGGCAAGAGCACTGAAGCTTTCTTT.

The chain links TRBV5-1 to TRBJ1-5, with D unresolved. CDR1 and CDR2 (germline): SGHRS, YFSETQ. The CDR3 runs 14 residues. The V end was cut by 0 bases, the J end by 5 bases, with 9 bases between. CDR3 DNA sequence: TGCGCCAGCAGCTTGGACACCGGTGATCAGCCCCAGCATTTT. It specifies CASSLDTGDQPQHF.

V is TRBV15 and J is TRBJ2-6; D is ambiguous. Trimming removed 6 bases at V and 0 bases at J, with 9 bases between. The germline V gene encodes CDR1 LNHNV and CDR2 YYDKDF (reference sequence). CDR3 length: 15 amino acids. The CDR3 region has the DNA TGTGCCACCAGTATACCCAGCTCTGGGGCCAACGTCCTGACTTTC. Translation: CATSIPSSGANVLTF.

This clone has only a few counts. The chain couples TRBV7-2 to TRBJ1-2; D not resolved. Germline V gives CDR1 SGHTA, CDR2 FQGNSA. The CDR3 runs 14 residues. V gave up 7 bases and J gave up 3 bases, with 15 bases separating them. CDR3 sequence: CASTRSIADYGYTF. In nucleotides, the CDR3 is TGTGCCAGCACCAGGTCTATAGCTGACTATGGCTACACCTTC.

This clone was seen a few times. The chain recombines TRBV5-4 with TRBJ2-1; 11 bases are a match to TRBD2. The CDR3 is 15 residues long. Germline CDR1 is SGHNT and CDR2 is YYREEE (reference sequence). V gave up 2 bases and J gave up 8 bases; unmatched junction bases: 6. The CDR3 spells CASSFRLAGSDEQFF. The CDR3, as DNA: TGTGCCAGCAGCTTTAGACTAGCGGGGTCGGATGAGCAGTTCTTC.

The chain joins TRBV5-1 to TRBJ2-5; the match to TRBD2 covers 8 bases. Trimming at V came to 4 bases and at J to 0 bases, leaving 11 bases not matched to a gene. Germline CDR1 is SGHRS and CDR2 is YFSETQ. The CDR3 totals 17 residues. CDR3 DNA: TGCGCCAGCAGCCAAGGAGGCGGGGGGTCGTACCAAGAGACCCAGTACTTC. As protein: CASSQGGGGSYQETQYF.

The rearrangement joins TRBV2 to TRBJ2-7; the match to TRBD2 covers 9 bases. CDR3 length: 14 amino acids. The V gene end was trimmed by 5 bases and the J gene end by 2 bases; junction bases not matched to a gene: 4. From germline, CDR1 is SNHLY and CDR2 FYNNEI. The CDR3 here is CASSQTSGAYEQYF. The CDR3 nucleotides read TGTGCCAGCAGTCAGACTAGCGGTGCCTACGAGCAGTACTTC.

The chain combines TRBV5-4 with TRBJ2-5, with 9 bases fitting TRBD2. This CDR3 contains 15 residues. V lost 4 bases and J lost 0; bases outside the gene matches: 4. The germline V gene has CDR1 SGHNT and CDR2 YYREEE (reference sequence). CDR3 nucleotides: TGTGCCAGCAGCACCCAGCGGGGGGACCAAGAGACCCAGTACTTC. It is translated as CASSTQRGDQETQYF.

The rearrangement uses TRBV20-1 and TRBJ2-5, with a possible D match to TRBD1 (5 bases). The germline V gene has CDR1 DFQATT and CDR2 SNEGSKA (reference sequence). V was cut by 7 bases and J by 4 bases, with 10 bases left in between. The CDR3 covers 11 residues. The CDR3 region has the DNA TGCAGTGATGGAAGGGGAGAGACCCAGTACTTC. This encodes CSDGRGETQYF.

Only a few counts were recorded for this clone. The V and J genes are TRBV28 and TRBJ1-1, with D perhaps matching TRBD1 (5 bases). This CDR3 is 13 amino acids long. Germline V gene lookup returns CDR1 MDHEN and CDR2 SYDVKM. The germline V and J ends were trimmed by 3 bases and 11 bases, with 16 bases remaining between them. CDR3 region: CASSFLRARYAFF. As DNA, the CDR3 is TGTGCCAGCAGTTTCCTCAGGGCCCGGTATGCTTTCTTT. The full variable domain, completed using reference TRBV28 and TRBJ1-1, is DVKVTQSSRYLVKRTGEKVFLECVQDMDHENMFWYRQDPGLGLRLIYFSYDVKMKEKGDIPEGYSVSREKKERFSLILESASTNQTSMYLCASSFLRARYAFFGQGTRLTVV.

V is TRBV30 and J is TRBJ2-7, with D perhaps matching TRBD1 (5 bases). CDR3 size: 14 residues. V shed 3 bases and J shed 0 bases, with 12 bases lying between them. Germline values: CDR1 GTSNPN, CDR2 SVGIG (reference sequence). DNA of the CDR3: TGTGCCTGGAGAAAACCGGACACCTCCTACGAGCAGTACTTC. Translating gives CAWRKPDTSYEQYF.

The chain combines TRBV4-2 with TRBJ1-2, with D possibly matching TRBD1 (5 bases). The V and J ends lost 6 bases and 2 bases respectively, with 10 bases between them. Per germline, CDR1 LGHNA and CDR2 YNFKEQ. This CDR3 is built from 13 residues. The CDR3: CASRGGGNYGYTF. In DNA form, the CDR3 reads TGTGCCAGCAGGGGGGGAGGAAACTATGGCTACACCTTC.

This clone was picked up a small number of times. The chain links TRBV23-1 to TRBJ1-2, with no clear D. TRBV23-1 falls under the ORF class, with uncertain function. V shed 2 bases and J shed 5 bases, with 18 bases lying between them. The CDR3 contains 16 residues. CDR3 loop: CASSQTGPGWLYGYTF. The DNA for the CDR3 is TGCGCCAGCAGTCAAACCGGACCGGGATGGCTGTATGGCTACACCTTC.

The rearrangement uses TRBV30 and TRBJ1-2, with unresolved D. Looked up from germline, CDR1 is GTSNPN and CDR2 is SVGIG (reference sequence). Trimming pared 4 bases from V and 5 bases from J, leaving 8 bases between. This CDR3 is built from 11 residues. The CDR3 reads CAWMTVYGYTF. DNA of the CDR3: TGTGCCTGGATGACGGTTTATGGCTACACCTTC.

There are a few counts of this clone. This chain uses TRBV19 with TRBJ2-1; D is perhaps TRBD2 (6 bases). The CDR3 totals 16 residues. Germline V CDR1 and CDR2: LNHDA, SQIVND (reference sequence). V lost 3 bases and J 0 bases, leaving 12 bases between the germline ends. The CDR3 reads CASSITGVSSYNEQFF. The CDR3 DNA follows: TGTGCCAGTAGTATTACGGGGGTAAGCTCCTACAATGAGCAGTTCTTC.

CDR3 in DNA: TGTGCCAGCACCAGACACGGGGGGCAGAGCCTTGGCTACACCTTC. This gives the protein CASTRHGGQSLGYTF. The rearrangement uses TRBV6-6 and TRBJ1-2, with a tentative D call TRBD1 (6 bases). V lost 7 bases to trimming and J lost 7 bases, with 22 bases between them. The CDR3 has 15 amino acids. Germline assignment: CDR1 MNHNY and CDR2 SVGAGI (reference sequence).

This chain uses TRBV7-2 with TRBJ2-5; D not resolved. This CDR3 contains 17 residues. The germline gives CDR1 SGHTA, CDR2 FQGNSA. V was cut by 1 base and J by 1 base, with 16 bases left in between. The CDR3 DNA reads TGTGCCAGCAGCTTAGATTCGCAGGATATCGTCCAAGAGACCCAGTACTTC. Translation: CASSLDSQDIVQETQYF.